What follows describes a single T cell receptor (beta chain). Trimming shortened V by 3 bases and J by 6 bases, and 22 bases separated the two germline ends. Germline loops: CDR1 SGHDN, CDR2 FVKESK. This CDR3 region has 17 residues. The data belong to a study of shared clonotypes between healthy human individuals. Study context: Three men and a couple of women, aged 18 to 49, were donors.

Some clones are missing from TCRdb's copy, which holds only in-frame ones; the method was immunoSEQ multiplex PCR. In the table there are about 1.5 million clones, 98% of which are singletons. The sample consisted of naive CD4+ T cells sorted from blood. Documented subset: CD45RA+ positively selected. This rearrangement joins TRBV14 to TRBJ2-3, with no clear D. This clonotype originated in a man aged 25-45 years in good health. This CDR3 is CASSHLRGRPNRDTQYF. In nucleotides, the CDR3 is TGTGCCAGCAGCCACCTACGTGGACGACCCAACCGGGATACGCAGTATTTT.